This T cell receptor (beta chain) was observed in a study of blood T cell repertoires in COVID-19. Study-wide context: Researchers got acute and convalescent COVID-19 samples from the United States, Italy and Spain. In each case, the material was cDNA or gDNA derived from T cells, B-cell-depleted T cells, or PBMCs.

Source study methods: Counts of nucleated cells, estimated from reference gene primer amplification, were obtained. Profiling relied on immunoSEQ multiplex PCR, and the TCRdb table lists in-frame clones only, not all of them. From that table come the V and J calls and clone size; the DNA was used to work out D and trimming. This sample has 80,000 to 100,000 clones; around 75% occur once, and the top ten carry around 24%. V was pared by 3 bases and J by 2 bases, with 7 bases between. CDR3 length equals 13 residues. Germline assignment: CDR1 MNHNS and CDR2 SASEGT. The TCR was taken from a man aged 65 to 85 with acute or convalescent COVID-19. Sequenced sample: peripheral blood. This chain connects TRBV6-1 to TRBJ1-1, with D hard to call. The CDR3 is CASSDQINTEAFF. The CDR3 region has the DNA TGTGCCAGCAGTGATCAGATAAACACTGAAGCTTTCTTT.